A selection of T cell receptor beta chains follows, all from one sample in a study of blood T cells in healthy people across ages. TCRdb itself ran the 5' RACE reads through MiXCR, one entry per CDR3 protein. Of about 1.4 million distinct CDR3 sequences listed, 59% were seen once; the top ten hold over 5%. Sequencing used blood. All receptors derive from a man aged 18 to 30 in good health. Both conserved end residues are part of each CDR3. The D gene is left open where the match is weak. Clone size, where shown, is once, few, many, or a class for clones that have expanded.

J gene	V gene	D gene	clone size	CDR3 DNA	CDR3 protein
TRBJ2-3	TRBV7-2	NA	NA	TGTGCCAGCAGCTTGGTACAAGGGGGGGTTGGCACAGATACGCAGTATTTT	CASSLVQGGVGTDTQYF
TRBJ2-1	TRBV15	TRBD2	NA	TGTGCCACCAGCAGAGAGCTCGACCCACTAGCGGGAGACCATGAGCAGTTCTTC	CATSRELDPLAGDHEQFF
TRBJ2-7	TRBV6-1	NA	NA	TGTGCCATTCGACTAACCGGCTACGAGCAGTACTTC	CAIRLTGYEQYF
TRBJ2-7	TRBV7-2	NA	NA	TGTGCCAGCAGCTTAGCGTTGAGGGTAGACTACGAGCAGTACTTC	CASSLALRVDYEQYF
TRBJ1-1	TRBV5-1	NA	NA	TGCGCCAGCAGCTCGCAGGGACAACTGAACACTGAAGCTTTCTTT	CASSSQGQLNTEAFF
TRBJ1-2	TRBV24-1	NA	NA	TGTGCCACCAATATCAATCGGACGCCTGACTCTAACTATGGCTACACCTTC	CATNINRTPDSNYGYTF
TRBJ2-7	TRBV28	NA	NA	TGTGCCAGCAGCAATCAGGAATGGGGCAGGGGCTCCTACGAGCAGTACTTC	CASSNQEWGRGSYEQYF
TRBJ2-3	TRBV4-2	NA	NA	TGTGCCAGCAGCCAGAGCAGCACGCAGTATTTT	CASSQSSTQYF
TRBJ2-7	TRBV27	TRBD1	NA	TGTGCCAGCAGTTTCAGGGACAGGCCAATCTACGAGCAGTACTTC	CASSFRDRPIYEQYF
TRBJ2-7	TRBV11-2	NA	many	TGCGCCAGCAGCTTACTAGGCGAGCAGTACTTC	CASSLLGEQYF
TRBJ2-7	TRBV7-9	NA	NA	TGTGCCAGCAGCTTATCACAGATCGAGCAGTACTTC	CASSLSQIEQYF
TRBJ1-5	TRBV6-5	NA	NA	TGTGCCAGCAGTTACAACGGGGGTCAGCCCCAGCATTTT	CASSYNGGQPQHF
TRBJ2-3	TRBV2	NA	NA	TGTGCCAGCAGGGGCCAGCGCACAGATACGCAGTATTTT	CASRGQRTDTQYF
TRBJ2-2	TRBV29-1	TRBD1	NA	TGCAGCGTTATAACAGGGGGCGACGCCGGGGAGCTGTTTTTT	CSVITGGDAGELFF
TRBJ2-1	TRBV5-1	TRBD2	NA	TGCGCCAGCAGCTTGGCCGGGACTAGGCCGTACAATGAGCAGTTCTTC	CASSLAGTRPYNEQFF
TRBJ2-5	TRBV11-2	TRBD2	NA	TGTGCCAGCAGCTTTTGGCGGGAGAAGGAAGAGACCCAGTACTTC	CASSFWREKEETQYF
TRBJ2-2	TRBV10-3	NA	NA	TGTGCCATCAGTGAGTCCCAATACACCGGGGAGCTGTTTTTT	CAISESQYTGELFF
TRBJ1-5	TRBV20-1	NA	NA	TGCAGTGCTAGAGATCTCCAGGGAATAGGAGAGAATCAGCCCCAGCATTTT	CSARDLQGIGENQPQHF
TRBJ1-4	TRBV3-1	NA	NA	TGTGCCAGCAGCCAAGCGGCGGAAAAACTGTTTTTT	CASSQAAEKLFF
TRBJ2-3	TRBV7-2	TRBD2	NA	TGTGCCAGCAGCCCTAGCGGCGGGTTCACAGATACGCAGTATTTT	CASSPSGGFTDTQYF
TRBJ2-7	TRBV10-1	TRBD2	NA	TGCGCCAGCAGTGAATCTAGCGGGCAAATCTACGAGCAGTACTTC	CASSESSGQIYEQYF
TRBJ1-2	TRBV6-5	NA	NA	TGTGCCAGCAGTTACTTGGGGATAGCGAACTATGGCTACACCTTC	CASSYLGIANYGYTF
TRBJ2-2	TRBV5-1	NA	NA	TGCGCCAGCAGCTCTGAAACAGGGAGGGCGAACACCGGGGAGCTGTTTTTT	CASSSETGRANTGELFF
TRBJ2-5	TRBV29-1	NA	NA	TGCAGCGTTGAAGGATCTAGGACACAGACCACAGAGACCCAGTACTTC	CSVEGSRTQTTETQYF
TRBJ2-1	TRBV5-1	NA	NA	TGCGCCAGCACTTCTGGCCGGGACATCTACAATGAGCAGTTCTTC	CASTSGRDIYNEQFF
TRBJ2-1	TRBV15	TRBD1	few	TGTGCCACCAGCAGTTTCGACAGACAGGGGTACAATGAGCAGTTCTTC	CATSSFDRQGYNEQFF
TRBJ2-7	TRBV20-1	TRBD2	NA	TGCAGTGCCGGACTAGCCAGGGAGCAGTACTTC	CSAGLAREQYF